Here is one T cell receptor (beta chain) with its context. The antigen is unknown. Germline values: CDR1 MNHNS, CDR2 SASEGT. This CDR3 comprises 17 residues. V was pared by 2 bases and J by 9 bases, with 9 bases of the junction left unmatched. This record belongs to a study of blood T cells in healthy people across ages. Study-wide points: What prevented conclusive comparison of naive and antigen-experienced cells was that PBMCs were unsorted. Shifts in expanded clonotypes may have been confounded by donor CMV status, which was unknown.

A J-beta primer mix and a sample-barcoded 5' primer were used in a second PCR of roughly 6 to 12 cycles. There were at least 3 million CDR3-containing paired-end reads obtained from each sample. TCRdb reprocessed the 5' RACE reads via MiXCR and lists one record per CDR3 protein. The repertoire has about 770,000 distinct CDR3 sequences, 40% to 50% of them found once; the top ten carry 15% to 25%. The V and J genes are TRBV6-1 and TRBJ2-1; 14 nucleotides line up with TRBD2. The sequence came from a man in his sixties in good health. Source material: blood. The CDR3 spells CASSEPAGLAGGPEQFF. The CDR3 DNA sequence: TGTGCCAGCAGTGAACCCGCAGGACTAGCGGGGGGCCCTGAGCAGTTCTTC.